These T cell receptor beta chains were read from a single sample in a study of cytomegalovirus exposure and HLA in healthy donors. Assay: immunoSEQ multiplex PCR; the TCRdb copy retains only in-frame clones and omits some. The sample data list over 65,000 clones. Material: PBMCs. These receptors were taken from a woman aged 30 to 39 in good health and CMV-seronegative. Each CDR3 is given with its conserved first and last residue. The D gene is left open where the match is weak.

>TRBJ1-1|-|TRBV6-5
TGTGCCAGCAGTTACTCGATGGCAAGCGGCACTGAAGCTTTCTTT
CASSYSMASGTEAFF
>TRBJ2-5|TRBD1|TRBV4-1
TGCGCCAGCAGCCAACCCGGGACAGGGGGGGAGACCCAGTACTTC
CASSQPGTGGETQYF
>TRBJ2-5|TRBD1|TRBV7-9
TGTGCCAGCAGCTTACTGCTTCTTAGACAGGGAAGGGGAGAGACCCAGTACTTC
CASSLLLLRQGRGETQYF
>TRBJ1-2|-|TRBV30
TGTGCCTGGAGCTCCCTCCCACAGGGTGCGGATGGCTACACCTTC
CAWSSLPQGADGYTF
>TRBJ2-2|-|TRBV28
TGTGCCAGCAGACTTCAGGGTACGAACACCGGGGAGCTGTTTTTT
CASRLQGTNTGELFF
>TRBJ1-1|-|TRBV18
TGTGCCAGCTCACCAATCCAGGGCGTGAACACTGAAGCTTTCTTT
CASSPIQGVNTEAFF
>TRBJ2-2|-|TRBV5-6
TGTGCCAGCAGCTTGCCAGGGCGAACCGGGGAGCTGTTTTTT
CASSLPGRTGELFF
>TRBJ2-1|TRBD1|TRBV29-1
TGCAGCGTTGGGAGACAGGGGGCCAATGAGCAGTTCTTC
CSVGRQGANEQFF
>TRBJ2-7|-|TRBV2
TGTGCCAGCAGCCAATCCCCCAGGGGCCGCCTGTTCTACGAGCAGTACTTC
CASSQSPRGRLFYEQYF
>TRBJ1-1|TRBD1|TRBV4-1
TGCGCCAGCAGCCAGGACCAGAACAGGGGTGCTGAAGCTTTCTTT
CASSQDQNRGAEAFF
>TRBJ2-2|TRBD2|TRBV18
TGTGCCAGCTCCCTAAACAACGTCGGGACTAGCGTAGACACCGGGGAGCTGTTTTTT
CASSLNNVGTSVDTGELFF
>TRBJ1-4|-|TRBV18
TGTGCCAGCTCACCAGGAAGCAGGGAAAAACTGTTTTTT
CASSPGSREKLFF
>TRBJ2-1|TRBD2|TRBV14
TGTGCCAGCAGCCTGATAGCGGGCTCCTACAATGAGCAGTTCTTC
CASSLIAGSYNEQFF
>TRBJ2-3|-|TRBV6-1
TGTGCCAGCAGACTAAGCTTACAGGGCGCAGATACGCAGTATTTT
CASRLSLQGADTQYF
>TRBJ1-4|TRBD1|TRBV12-5
TGTGCTAGTGCGGCCAGGGGGCTTGCTAATGAAAAACTGTTTTTT
CASAARGLANEKLFF
>TRBJ2-7|TRBD2|TRBV30
TGTGCCGGGAGTCCAGAGGGACTAGCGGGCGGCGAGCAGTACTTC
CAGSPEGLAGGEQYF